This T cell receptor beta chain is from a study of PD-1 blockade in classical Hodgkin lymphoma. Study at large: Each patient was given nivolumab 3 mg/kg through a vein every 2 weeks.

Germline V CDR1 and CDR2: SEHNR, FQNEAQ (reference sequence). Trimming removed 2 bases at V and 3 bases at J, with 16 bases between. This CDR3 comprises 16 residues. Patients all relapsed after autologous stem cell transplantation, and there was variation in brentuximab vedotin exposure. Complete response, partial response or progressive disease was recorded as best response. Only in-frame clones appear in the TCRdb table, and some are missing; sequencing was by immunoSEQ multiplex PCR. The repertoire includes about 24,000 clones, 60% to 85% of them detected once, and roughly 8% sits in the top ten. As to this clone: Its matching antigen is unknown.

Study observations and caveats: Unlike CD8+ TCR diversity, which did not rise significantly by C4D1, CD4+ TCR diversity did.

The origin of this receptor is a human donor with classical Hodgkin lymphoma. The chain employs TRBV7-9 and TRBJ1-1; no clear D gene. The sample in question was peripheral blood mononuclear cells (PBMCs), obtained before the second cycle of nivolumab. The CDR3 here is CASSLLLYGQDTEAFF. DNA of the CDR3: TGTGCCAGCAGCTTACTCCTCTATGGCCAAGACACTGAAGCTTTCTTT. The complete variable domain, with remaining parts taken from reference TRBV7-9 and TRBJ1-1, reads DTGVSQNPRHKITKRGQNVTFRCDPISEHNRLYWYRQTLGQGPEFLTYFQNEAQLEKSRLLSDRFSAERPKGSFSTLEIQRTEQGDSAMYLCASSLLLYGQDTEAFFGQGTRLTVV.